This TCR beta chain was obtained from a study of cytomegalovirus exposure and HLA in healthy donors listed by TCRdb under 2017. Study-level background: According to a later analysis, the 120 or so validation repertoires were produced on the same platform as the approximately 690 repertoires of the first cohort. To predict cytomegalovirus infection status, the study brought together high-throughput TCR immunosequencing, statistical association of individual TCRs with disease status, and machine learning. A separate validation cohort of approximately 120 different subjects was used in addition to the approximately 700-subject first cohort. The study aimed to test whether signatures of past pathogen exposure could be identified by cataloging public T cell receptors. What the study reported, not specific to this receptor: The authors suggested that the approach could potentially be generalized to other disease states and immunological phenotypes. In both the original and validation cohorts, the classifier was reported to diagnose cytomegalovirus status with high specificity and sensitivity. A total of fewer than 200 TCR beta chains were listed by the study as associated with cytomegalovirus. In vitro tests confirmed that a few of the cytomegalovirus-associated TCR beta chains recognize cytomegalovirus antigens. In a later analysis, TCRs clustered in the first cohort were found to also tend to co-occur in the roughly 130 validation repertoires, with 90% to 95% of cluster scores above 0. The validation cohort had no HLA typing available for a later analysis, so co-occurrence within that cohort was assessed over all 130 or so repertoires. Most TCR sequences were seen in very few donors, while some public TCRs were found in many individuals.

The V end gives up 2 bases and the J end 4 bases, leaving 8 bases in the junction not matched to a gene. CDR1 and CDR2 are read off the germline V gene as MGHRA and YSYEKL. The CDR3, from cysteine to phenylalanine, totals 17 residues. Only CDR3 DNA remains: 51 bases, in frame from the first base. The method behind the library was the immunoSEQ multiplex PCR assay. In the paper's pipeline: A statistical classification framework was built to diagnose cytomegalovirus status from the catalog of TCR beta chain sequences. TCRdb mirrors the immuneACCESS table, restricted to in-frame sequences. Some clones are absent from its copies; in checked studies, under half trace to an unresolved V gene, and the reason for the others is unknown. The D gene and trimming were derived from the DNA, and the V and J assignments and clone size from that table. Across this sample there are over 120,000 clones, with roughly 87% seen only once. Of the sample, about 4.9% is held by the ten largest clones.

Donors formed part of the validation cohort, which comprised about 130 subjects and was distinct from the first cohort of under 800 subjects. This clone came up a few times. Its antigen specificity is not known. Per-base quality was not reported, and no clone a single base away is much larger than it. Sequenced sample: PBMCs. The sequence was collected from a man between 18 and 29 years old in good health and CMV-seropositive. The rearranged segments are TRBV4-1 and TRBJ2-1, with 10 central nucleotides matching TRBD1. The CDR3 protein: CASSQPGRDRGYNEQFF. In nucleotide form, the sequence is TGCGCCAGCAGCCAACCGGGACGGGACAGGGGATACAATGAGCAGTTCTTC.